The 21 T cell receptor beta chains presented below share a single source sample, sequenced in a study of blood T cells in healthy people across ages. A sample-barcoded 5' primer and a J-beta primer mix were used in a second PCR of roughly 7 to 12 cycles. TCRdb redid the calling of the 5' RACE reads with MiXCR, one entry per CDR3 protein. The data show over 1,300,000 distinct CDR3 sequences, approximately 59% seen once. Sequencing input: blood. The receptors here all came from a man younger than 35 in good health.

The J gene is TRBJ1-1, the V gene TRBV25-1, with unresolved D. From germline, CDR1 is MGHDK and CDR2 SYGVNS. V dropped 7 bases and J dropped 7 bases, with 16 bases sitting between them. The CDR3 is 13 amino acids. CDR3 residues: CASKPGSTVEAFF. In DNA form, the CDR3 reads TGTGCCAGCAAACCAGGATCGACGGTTGAAGCTTTCTTT.

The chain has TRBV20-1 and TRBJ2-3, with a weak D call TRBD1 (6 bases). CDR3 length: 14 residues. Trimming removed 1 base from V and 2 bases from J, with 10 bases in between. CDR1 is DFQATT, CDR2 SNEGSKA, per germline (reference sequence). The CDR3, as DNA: TGCAGTGCTAGAGTTTGGGGGCTCACAGATACGCAGTATTTT. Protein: CSARVWGLTDTQYF.

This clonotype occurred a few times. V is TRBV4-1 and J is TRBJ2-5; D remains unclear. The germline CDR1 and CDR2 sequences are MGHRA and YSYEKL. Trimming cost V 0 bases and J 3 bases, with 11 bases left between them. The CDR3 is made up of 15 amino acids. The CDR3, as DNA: TGCGCCAGCAGCCAAGATATGCTAGAAAAAGAGACCCAGTACTTC. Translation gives CASSQDMLEKETQYF.

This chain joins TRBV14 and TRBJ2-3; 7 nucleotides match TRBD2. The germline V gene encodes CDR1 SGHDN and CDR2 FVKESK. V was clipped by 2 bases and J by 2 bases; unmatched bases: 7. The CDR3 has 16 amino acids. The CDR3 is CASSQTALATTDTQYF. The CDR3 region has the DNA TGTGCCAGCAGCCAAACGGCACTAGCGACCACAGATACGCAGTATTTT.

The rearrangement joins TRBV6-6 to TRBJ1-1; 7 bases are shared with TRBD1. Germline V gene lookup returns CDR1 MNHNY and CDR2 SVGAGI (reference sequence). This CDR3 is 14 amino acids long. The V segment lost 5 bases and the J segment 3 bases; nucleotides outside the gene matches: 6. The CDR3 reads CASSPYRGYTEAFF. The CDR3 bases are TGTGCCAGCAGTCCATACAGGGGCTACACTGAAGCTTTCTTT.

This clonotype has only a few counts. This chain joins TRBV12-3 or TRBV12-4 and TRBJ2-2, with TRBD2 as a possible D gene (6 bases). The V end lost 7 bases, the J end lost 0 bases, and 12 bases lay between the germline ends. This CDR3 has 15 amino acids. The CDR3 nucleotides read TGTGCCAGCACCCTAGGACTACCGAACACCGGGGAGCTGTTTTTT. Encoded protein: CASTLGLPNTGELFF.

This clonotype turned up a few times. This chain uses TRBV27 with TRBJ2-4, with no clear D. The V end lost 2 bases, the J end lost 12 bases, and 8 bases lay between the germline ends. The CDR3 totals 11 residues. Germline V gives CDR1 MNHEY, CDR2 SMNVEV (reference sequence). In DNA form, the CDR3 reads TGTGCCAGCAGTTTAGGTTCTCATCAGTACTTC. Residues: CASSLGSHQYF.

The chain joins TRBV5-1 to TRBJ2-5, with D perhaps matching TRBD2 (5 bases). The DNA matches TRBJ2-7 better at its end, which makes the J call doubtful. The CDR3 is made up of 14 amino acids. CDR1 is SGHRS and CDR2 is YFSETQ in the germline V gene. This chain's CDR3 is CASGPSRGIGEQYF. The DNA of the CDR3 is TGCGCCAGCGGCCCATCGAGAGGGATAGGCGAGCAGTACTTC.

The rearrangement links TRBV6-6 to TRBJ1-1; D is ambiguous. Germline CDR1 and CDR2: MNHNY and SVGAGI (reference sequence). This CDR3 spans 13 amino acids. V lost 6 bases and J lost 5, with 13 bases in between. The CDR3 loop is CASSSAGRTEAFF. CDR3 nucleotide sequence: TGTGCCAGCAGCTCCGCGGGGAGAACTGAAGCTTTCTTT.

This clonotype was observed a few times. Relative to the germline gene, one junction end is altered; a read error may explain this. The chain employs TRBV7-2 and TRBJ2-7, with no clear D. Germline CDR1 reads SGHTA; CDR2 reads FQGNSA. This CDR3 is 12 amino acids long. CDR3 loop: CASSSSSHEQYF. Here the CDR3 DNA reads TGTGCCAGCAGTTCAAGCTCCCACGAGCAGTACTTC. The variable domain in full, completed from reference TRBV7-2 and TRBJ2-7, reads GAGVSQSPSNKVTEKGKDVELRCDPISGHTALYWYRQSLGQGLEFLIYFQGNSAPDKSGLPSDRFSAERTGGSVSTLTIQRTQQEDSAVYLCASSSSSHEQYFGPGTRLTVT.

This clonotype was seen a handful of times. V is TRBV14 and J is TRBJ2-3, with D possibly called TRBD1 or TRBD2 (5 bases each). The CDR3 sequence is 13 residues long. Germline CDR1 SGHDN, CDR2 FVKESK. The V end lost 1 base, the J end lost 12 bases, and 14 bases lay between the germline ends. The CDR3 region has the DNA TGTGCCAGCAGCCAAGTTGACGGGACCCCCCAGTATTTT. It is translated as CASSQVDGTPQYF. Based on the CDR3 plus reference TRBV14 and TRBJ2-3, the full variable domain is EAGVTQFPSHSVIEKGQTVTLRCDPISGHDNLYWYRRVMGKEIKFLLHFVKESKQDESGMPNNRFLAERTGGTYSTLKVQPAELEDSGVYFCASSQVDGTPQYFGPGTRLTVL.

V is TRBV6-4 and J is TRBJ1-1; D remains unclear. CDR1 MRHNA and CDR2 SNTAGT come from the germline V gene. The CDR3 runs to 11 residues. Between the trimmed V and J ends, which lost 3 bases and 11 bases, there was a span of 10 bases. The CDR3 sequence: CASSEGPLAFF. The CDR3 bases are TGTGCCAGCAGTGAAGGGCCCCTTGCTTTCTTT.

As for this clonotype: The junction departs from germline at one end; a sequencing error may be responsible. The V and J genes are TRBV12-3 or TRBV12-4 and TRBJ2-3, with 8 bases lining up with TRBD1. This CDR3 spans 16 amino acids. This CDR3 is CASSPLRQGLRDTQYF. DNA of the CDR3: TGCGCCAGCAGTCCGCTGCGACAGGGGTTGCGAGATACGCAGTATTTT.

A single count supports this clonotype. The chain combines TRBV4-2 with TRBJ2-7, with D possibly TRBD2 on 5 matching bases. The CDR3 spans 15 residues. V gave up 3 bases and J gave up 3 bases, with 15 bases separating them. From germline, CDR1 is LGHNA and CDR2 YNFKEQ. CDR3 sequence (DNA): TGTGCCAGCAGCCACCCCACGGGAAGCGACTACGAGCAGTACTTC. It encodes CASSHPTGSDYEQYF.

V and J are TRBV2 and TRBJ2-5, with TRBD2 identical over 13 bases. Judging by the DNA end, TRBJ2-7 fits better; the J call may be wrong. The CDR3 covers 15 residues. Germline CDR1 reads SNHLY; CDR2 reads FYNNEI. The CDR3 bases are TGTGCCAGCAGTGGGAAACTAGCGGGAGGGGACGAGCAGTACTTC. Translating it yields CASSGKLAGGDEQYF.

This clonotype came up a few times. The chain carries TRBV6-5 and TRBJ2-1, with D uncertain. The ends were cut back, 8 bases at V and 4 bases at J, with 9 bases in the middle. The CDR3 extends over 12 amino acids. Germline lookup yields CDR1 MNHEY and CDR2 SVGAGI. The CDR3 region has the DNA TGTGCCAGCTGGAGACTGTACAATGAGCAGTTCTTC. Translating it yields CASWRLYNEQFF.

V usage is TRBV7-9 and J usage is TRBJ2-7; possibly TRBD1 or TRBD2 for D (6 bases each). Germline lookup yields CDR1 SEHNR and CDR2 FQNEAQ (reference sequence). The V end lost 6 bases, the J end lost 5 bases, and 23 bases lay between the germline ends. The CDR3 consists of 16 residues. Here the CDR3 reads CASSPRGGTLLHEQYF. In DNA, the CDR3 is TGTGCCAGCAGTCCCAGGGGCGGGACCCTGCTCCACGAGCAGTACTTC.

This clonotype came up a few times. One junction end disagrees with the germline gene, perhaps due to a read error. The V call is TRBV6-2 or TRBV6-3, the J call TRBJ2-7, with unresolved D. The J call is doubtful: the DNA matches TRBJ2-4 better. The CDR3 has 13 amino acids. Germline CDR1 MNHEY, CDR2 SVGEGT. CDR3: CASSSSRANIQYF. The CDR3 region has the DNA TGTGCCAGTAGTTCTAGTAGGGCGAACATTCAGTACTTC.

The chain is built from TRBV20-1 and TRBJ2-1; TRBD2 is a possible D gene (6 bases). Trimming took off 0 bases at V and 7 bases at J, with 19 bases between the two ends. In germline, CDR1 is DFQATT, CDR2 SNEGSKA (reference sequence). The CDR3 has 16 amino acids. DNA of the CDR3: TGCAGTGCTAGAGATCTGAGCGGGCGGTTATGGAATGAGCAGTTCTTC. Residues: CSARDLSGRLWNEQFF.

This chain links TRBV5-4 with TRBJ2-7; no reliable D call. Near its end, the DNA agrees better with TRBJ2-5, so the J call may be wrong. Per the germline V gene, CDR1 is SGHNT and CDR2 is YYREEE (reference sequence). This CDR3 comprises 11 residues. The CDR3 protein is CASSMMETQYF. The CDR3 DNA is TGTGCCAGCAGCATGATGGAGACCCAGTACTTC.

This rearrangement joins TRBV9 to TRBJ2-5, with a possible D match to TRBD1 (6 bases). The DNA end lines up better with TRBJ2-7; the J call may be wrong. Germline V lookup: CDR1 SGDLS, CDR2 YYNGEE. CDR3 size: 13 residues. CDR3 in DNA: TGTGCCAGCAGCTCAACCGGGACAAACGAGCAGTACTTC. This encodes CASSSTGTNEQYF.